One and the same sample provided the 25 T cell receptor beta chains below, sequenced in a study of cytomegalovirus exposure and HLA in healthy donors. TCRdb's copy holds only in-frame clones and misses some; the assay was immunoSEQ multiplex PCR. The sample carries under 75,000 clones, approximately 97% recorded once. The sample was PBMCs. These receptor sequences come from a woman in her late teens or twenties in good health and CMV-seropositive.

The chain has TRBV5-5 and TRBJ2-1; 9 bases agree with TRBD1. This CDR3 region has 15 residues. CDR1 and CDR2 from the germline V gene are SGHKS and YYEKEE (reference sequence). V lost 9 bases, J lost 6 bases, and 13 bases stayed unmatched. The CDR3 DNA reads TGTGCCACCAGGACGTGGGACAGGGACCTCAATGAGCAGTTCTTC. Translated, it gives CATRTWDRDLNEQFF.

The chain joins TRBV5-4 to TRBJ2-1; TRBD2 aligns across 8 bases. This CDR3 is built from 15 residues. The germline V gene encodes CDR1 SGHNT and CDR2 YYREEE (reference sequence). V shed 0 bases, J shed 5 bases, and the junction held 4 bases outside the gene matches. CDR3 amino acids: CASSLDGRANNEQFF. CDR3 DNA: TGTGCCAGCAGCTTGGACGGGAGGGCCAACAATGAGCAGTTCTTC.

The V call is TRBV6-1, the J call TRBJ2-3, with D maybe TRBD2 (6 bases). The germline V gene has CDR1 MNHNS and CDR2 SASEGT. The CDR3 runs to 15 residues. V was pared by 2 bases and J by 5 bases, with 14 bases between. The CDR3 DNA is TGTGCCAGCAGTGAAAGCCCCGCAGCGGGAGATACGCAGTATTTT. Amino acid sequence: CASSESPAAGDTQYF.

V and J are TRBV29-1 and TRBJ2-3; TRBD2 matches 7 bases. The CDR3 sequence is 16 residues long. V lost 7 bases and J lost 6; bases outside the gene matches: 19. Per germline, CDR1 SQVTM and CDR2 ANQGSEA. CDR3 in amino acids: CSATEFWRECGDTQYF. For the CDR3, the DNA is TGCAGCGCCACGGAGTTCTGGCGGGAGTGTGGGGATACGCAGTATTTT.

The V and J genes are TRBV28 and TRBJ1-2; the match to TRBD1 covers 7 bases. CDR1 MDHEN and CDR2 SYDVKM come from the germline V gene. J was trimmed by 8 bases and V by 5 bases; bases with no gene match: 5. The CDR3 loop spans 12 amino acids. The CDR3 sequence is CASSQGGRGYTF. The DNA of the CDR3 is TGTGCCAGCAGTCAAGGGGGCCGGGGCTACACCTTC.

The chain is built from TRBV28 and TRBJ2-7, with D tentatively TRBD1 (5 bases). CDR1 and CDR2 (germline): MDHEN, SYDVKM. Deletions cut 5 bases from V and 2 bases from J, with 19 bases between. The CDR3 is 16 residues long. CDR3 nucleotide sequence: TGTGCCAGCAGTGCCTTAGTTATAGACAGTACCTACGAGCAGTACTTC. It yields the protein CASSALVIDSTYEQYF.

The chain recombines TRBV29-1 with TRBJ2-1; 10 bases line up with TRBD1. Germline V gene sequence: CDR1 SQVTM, CDR2 ANQGSEA. This CDR3 is 14 amino acids long. V gave up 2 bases and J gave up 6 bases; unmatched junction bases: 4. The CDR3 spells CSVERTGGSNEQFF. CDR3 nucleotides: TGCAGCGTTGAAAGGACAGGGGGTAGCAATGAGCAGTTCTTC.

The gene calls are TRBV18 and TRBJ2-5; the match to TRBD2 covers 7 bases. Trimming removed 2 bases from V and 2 bases from J; junction bases left unmatched: 5. The CDR3 is made up of 15 amino acids. Germline V CDR1 and CDR2: KGHSH, LQKENI. CDR3 in DNA: TGTGCCAGCTCACCAGTCAAGCGGGATCAAGAGACCCAGTACTTC. Its protein product is CASSPVKRDQETQYF.

The chain carries TRBV30 and TRBJ1-2; the match to TRBD1 covers 8 bases. V lost 5 bases, J lost 0 bases, and 8 bases stayed unmatched. There are 15 residues in the CDR3. The germline V gene has CDR1 GTSNPN and CDR2 SVGIG (reference sequence). The CDR3 region has the DNA TGTGCCTGGTCTAACAGGGGGACACCTAACTATGGCTACACCTTC. Its protein is CAWSNRGTPNYGYTF.

The chain has TRBV19 and TRBJ2-3, with 9 bases that match TRBD2. Germline V CDR1 and CDR2: LNHDA, SQIVND (reference sequence). The V gene end was trimmed by 0 bases and the J gene end by 0 bases; junction bases not matched to a gene: 7. This CDR3 region has 18 residues. CDR3 in DNA: TGTGCCAGTAGTATAGAGCCCCCCACTAGCGGGAGCACAGATACGCAGTATTTT. Translated, it gives CASSIEPPTSGSTDTQYF.

V and J are TRBV6-1 and TRBJ1-4; TRBD1 matches 9 bases. This CDR3 spans 15 amino acids. Germline V gene sequence: CDR1 MNHNS, CDR2 SASEGT. The V segment lost 0 bases and the J segment 5 bases; nucleotides outside the gene matches: 1. CDR3 amino acids: CASSEAGTGNEKLFF. The DNA for the CDR3 is TGTGCCAGCAGTGAAGCAGGGACAGGGAATGAAAAACTGTTTTTT.

This rearrangement joins TRBV7-2 to TRBJ1-1; D gene ambiguous. In germline, CDR1 is SGHTA, CDR2 FQGNSA. The V end was cut by 5 bases, the J end by 10 bases, with 14 bases between. The CDR3 is 12 residues long. The CDR3 coding sequence is TGTGCCAGCAGCGCCTGGGGAGTCTCAGCTTTCTTT. Encoded protein: CASSAWGVSAFF.

V is TRBV25-1 and J is TRBJ2-7, with a tentative D call TRBD2 (6 bases). V was trimmed by 3 bases and J by 0 bases, leaving 9 bases between them. The CDR3 length is 14 residues. From germline, CDR1 is MGHDK and CDR2 SYGVNS. The DNA of the CDR3 is TGTGCCAGCAGTGAGGAGGGATCCTCCTACGAGCAGTACTTC. Its translation is CASSEEGSSYEQYF.

The chain employs TRBV5-6 and TRBJ2-7; D might be TRBD2 (6 bases). The length of the CDR3 is 14 residues. Germline lookup yields CDR1 SGHDT and CDR2 YYEEEE. Trimming cost V 7 bases and J 6 bases, with 20 bases left between them. The CDR3 loop is CASCLGGGAGEQYF. The DNA for the CDR3 is TGTGCCAGCTGCCTAGGTGGGGGAGCGGGCGAGCAGTACTTC.

The genes are TRBV6-1 and TRBJ2-1; D might be TRBD2 (5 bases). The length of the CDR3 is 15 residues. CDR1 and CDR2 from the germline V gene are MNHNS and SASEGT. The V and J ends lost 3 bases and 7 bases respectively, with 16 bases between them. The CDR3 protein is CASSDFGVVGNEQFF. In nucleotides, the CDR3 is TGTGCCAGCAGTGATTTCGGGGTGGTGGGGAATGAGCAGTTCTTC.

The genes are TRBV5-6 and TRBJ2-1; TRBD2 agrees at 11 bases. The trim removed 5 bases at V and 3 bases at J, leaving 7 bases unmatched. The CDR3 is 16 amino acids. Germline V gene lookup returns CDR1 SGHDT and CDR2 YYEEEE. DNA of the CDR3: TGTGCCAGCAGTCTGGCACTAGCGGGAGTCTACAATGAGCAGTTCTTC. This translates into CASSLALAGVYNEQFF.

The chain combines TRBV11-2 with TRBJ2-2; perhaps TRBD2 as D (5 bases). Trimming shortened V by 0 bases and J by 0 bases, and 11 bases separated the two germline ends. Germline CDR1 reads SGHAT; CDR2 reads FQNNGV. The CDR3 totals 17 residues. CDR3 coding DNA: TGTGCCAGCAGCTTAGACCCCTGGACTCCGAACACCGGGGAGCTGTTTTTT. The encoded protein is CASSLDPWTPNTGELFF.

The gene calls are TRBV30 and TRBJ1-5, with 7 bases that match TRBD1. The germline V gene has CDR1 GTSNPN and CDR2 SVGIG (reference sequence). The junction had 5 bases not matched to a gene; V was cut back by 0 bases and J by 3 bases. The CDR3 runs to 15 residues. CDR3 bases: TGTGCCTGGAGTGTAACTGGACAGGTCAATCAGCCCCAGCATTTT. Amino acids: CAWSVTGQVNQPQHF. Combining the CDR3 with reference TRBV30 and TRBJ1-5 gives the whole variable domain SQTIHQWPATLVQPVGSPLSLECTVEGTSNPNLYWYRQAAGRGLQLLFYSVGIGQISSEVPQNLSASRPQDRQFILSSKKLLLSDSGFYLCAWSVTGQVNQPQHFGDGTRLSIL.

J is TRBJ1-5 and V is TRBV5-1; 9 nucleotides match TRBD1. This CDR3 is 15 amino acids long. Germline assignment: CDR1 SGHRS and CDR2 YFSETQ. With 4 bases clipped from V and 4 bases from J, the junction kept 6 bases outside the gene matches. The CDR3 region is CASSAGTGLNQPQHF. The CDR3 DNA is TGCGCCAGCAGCGCGGGGACAGGGCTTAATCAGCCCCAGCATTTT.

This rearrangement joins TRBV7-6 to TRBJ1-6, with D perhaps TRBD1 (6 bases). The CDR3 loop spans 16 amino acids. V was pared by 0 bases and J by 0 bases, with 6 bases between. Germline V gene sequence: CDR1 SGHVS, CDR2 FNYEAQ. The CDR3 DNA is TGTGCCAGCAGCTTAGCGGGGGCCTCCTATAATTCACCCCTCCACTTT. This gives the protein CASSLAGASYNSPLHF.

This clone was detected only once. The chain is built from TRBV28 and TRBJ2-1, with TRBD1 matching 8 bases. Trimming at V came to 2 bases and at J to 9 bases, leaving 3 bases not matched to a gene. CDR1 and CDR2 (germline): MDHEN, SYDVKM. The CDR3 loop spans 13 amino acids. CDR3 sequence: CASSLQGAAEQFF. The CDR3 nucleotides are TGTGCCAGCAGTTTACAGGGGGCCGCTGAGCAGTTCTTC.

V is TRBV21-1 and J is TRBJ1-1; the D call TRBD1 from the table was never checked on the DNA. TRBV21-1 is tagged as a pseudogene. The CDR3 spans 14 residues. As DNA, the CDR3 is TGTGCCAGCAGCCCCCGAGAGGAAGGGGCTGAAGCTTTCTTT. It is translated as CASSPREEGAEAFF.

This chain uses TRBV7-8 with TRBJ2-1, with D possibly TRBD2 on 7 matching bases. This CDR3 is 17 amino acids long. Trimming cost V 1 base and J 4 bases, with 17 bases left between them. Germline V gives CDR1 SGHVS, CDR2 FQNEAQ. Here the CDR3 DNA reads TGTGCCAGCAGCTTAGGACGGGGGGCGCATCCATACAATGAGCAGTTCTTC. It yields the protein CASSLGRGAHPYNEQFF.

The V and J genes are TRBV19 and TRBJ2-3; TRBD2 matches 9 bases. The CDR3 is made up of 15 amino acids. V shed 5 bases and J 4 bases; nucleotides not matched to a gene: 7. Germline values: CDR1 LNHDA, CDR2 SQIVND (reference sequence). CDR3 in amino acids: CASSAPGLASDTQYF. The CDR3 DNA follows: TGTGCCAGTAGTGCACCGGGACTAGCCTCAGATACGCAGTATTTT.

This chain connects TRBV2 to TRBJ2-1; D is unclear. V lost 6 bases and J lost 7, with 13 bases in between. The germline CDR1 and CDR2 sequences are SNHLY and FYNNEI. This CDR3 has 13 amino acids. The CDR3 reads CASRGRLWNEQFF. The CDR3 coding sequence is TGTGCCAGCAGGGGTAGACTGTGGAATGAGCAGTTCTTC.